The 4 T cell receptor beta chains given below trace back to one sample, sequenced in a study of memory CD4+ T cells and cytomegalovirus serostatus. Method: immunoSEQ multiplex PCR; TCRdb's copy keeps in-frame clones and lacks some. Of approximately 61,000 clones listed, around 81% are singletons. Single viable CD3+CD4+CD8-CD45RO+ cells were sorted as the memory CD4+ T cells. The specimen was memory CD4+ T cells from blood. The source of these receptors is an adult in good health and CMV-seronegative. Some clones in this sample may be carry-over from other donors' samples.

The V gene is TRBV19, the J gene TRBJ1-6; no reliable D call. V lost 1 base, J lost 5 bases, and 12 bases lay in between. The germline gives CDR1 LNHDA, CDR2 SQIVND (reference sequence). The CDR3 spans 16 residues. In DNA, the CDR3 is TGTGCCAGTAGTATAGGGAGGACGGAAAATAATTCACCCCTCCACTTT. Translating it yields CASSIGRTENNSPLHF.

This clone was detected a few times. The chain links TRBV5-1 to TRBJ2-5, with D perhaps assigned TRBD1 or TRBD2 (5 bases each). Looked up from germline, CDR1 is SGHRS and CDR2 is YFSETQ. The V and J ends lost 0 bases and 4 bases respectively, with 16 bases between them. The CDR3 length is 16 residues. CDR3: CASSLVGTQTGETQYF. For the CDR3, the DNA is TGCGCCAGCAGCTTGGTGGGGACCCAGACTGGAGAGACCCAGTACTTC.

The CDR3 sequence: CASNHLRGSSYNEQFF. CDR3 coding DNA: TGTGCCAGCAACCACCTACGAGGGAGCTCCTACAATGAGCAGTTCTTC. The V call is TRBV11-2, the J call TRBJ2-1; D is perhaps TRBD2 (5 bases). The CDR3 runs 16 residues. Germline CDR1 and CDR2: SGHAT and FQNNGV. V lost 7 bases to trimming and J lost 0 bases, with 16 bases between them.

This chain links TRBV28 with TRBJ2-7; 9 bases map to TRBD2. From germline, CDR1 is MDHEN and CDR2 SYDVKM. V was clipped by 2 bases and J by 0 bases; unmatched bases: 8. The CDR3 is 17 amino acids. The CDR3 nucleotides are TGTGCCAGCAGTTTAAGCGGACTAGCGCGACCCTCCTACGAGCAGTACTTC. Protein product: CASSLSGLARPSYEQYF.